This entry lists 27 T cell receptor beta chains sequenced from one sample in a study of blood T cell repertoires in COVID-19. Here immunoSEQ multiplex PCR was the method, and the copy in TCRdb shows in-frame clones only, minus some. The repertoire holds approximately 200,000 clones, with more than 75% as singletons. The sequencing sample was made of peripheral blood. These TCRs come from a man in his forties or fifties with active or convalescent COVID-19.

J is TRBJ2-3 and V is TRBV25-1, with 13 bases aligning to TRBD2. V was pared by 8 bases and J by 5 bases, with 1 base of the junction left unmatched. CDR1 MGHDK and CDR2 SYGVNS come from the germline V gene. The CDR3 runs to 13 residues. In DNA, the CDR3 is TGTGCCAGCGGGACTAGCGGGATAGATACGCAGTATTTT. Amino acids: CASGTSGIDTQYF.

This clone has at least ten counts. The genes are TRBV5-6 and TRBJ2-2; 8 bases agree with TRBD1. This CDR3 is 15 amino acids long. Germline V gives CDR1 SGHDT, CDR2 YYEEEE. Germline trimming cut 2 bases from V and 5 bases from J; bases unmatched to any gene: 5. The CDR3 coding sequence is TGTGCCAGCAGCTTTGGGACAGGTACTACCGGGGAGCTGTTTTTT. Amino acids: CASSFGTGTTGELFF. The full variable domain, rest sourced from reference TRBV5-6 and TRBJ2-2, is DAGVTQSPTHLIKTRGQQVTLRCSPKSGHDTVSWYQQALGQGPQFIFQYYEEEERQRGNFPDRFSGHQFPNYSSELNVNALLLGDSALYLCASSFGTGTTGELFFGEGSRLTVL.

This clone was counted a few times. This chain joins TRBV3-1 (or the pseudogene TRBV3-2) and TRBJ2-1; tentatively, D is TRBD2 (6 bases). The CDR3 extends over 14 amino acids. Trimming cost V 0 bases and J 11 bases, with 14 bases left between them. CDR1 LGHDT and CDR2 YNNKEL come from the germline V gene (reference sequence). The CDR3 here is CASSQDRLVTQQFF. DNA of the CDR3: TGTGCCAGCAGCCAAGACCGACTAGTGACCCAGCAGTTCTTC.

The rearrangement joins TRBV15 to TRBJ1-2; D call uncertain. From germline, CDR1 is LNHNV and CDR2 YYDKDF (reference sequence). The CDR3 spans 13 residues. Trimming removed 0 bases from V and 4 bases from J, with 6 bases in between. This CDR3 is CATSRDLFYGYTF. Written as DNA, the CDR3 is TGTGCCACCAGCAGAGATCTGTTCTATGGCTACACCTTC.

The chain employs TRBV28 and TRBJ2-1; 7 bases match TRBD1. Germline V gene lookup returns CDR1 MDHEN and CDR2 SYDVKM. The CDR3 totals 17 residues. V shed 6 bases, J shed 8 bases, and the junction held 19 bases outside the gene matches. As DNA, the CDR3 is TGTGCCAGCAGCCCTAGGACAGGCCTTTCGTCTTCGGATGAGCAGTTCTTC. It codes for CASSPRTGLSSSDEQFF.

This clone was seen a few times. The genes are TRBV11-2 and TRBJ1-3, with D possibly TRBD1 on 6 matching bases. V lost 2 bases and J lost 6, with 14 bases in between. Looked up from germline, CDR1 is SGHAT and CDR2 is FQNNGV. This CDR3 has 15 residues. This CDR3 is CASSLRGGSENTIYF. The DNA of the CDR3 is TGTGCCAGCAGCTTAAGAGGGGGTTCCGAAAACACCATATATTTT.

CDR3 protein: CSAKRTGPFSYNEQFF. CDR3 DNA: TGCAGCGCCAAAAGGACAGGGCCGTTCTCCTACAATGAGCAGTTCTTC. V and J are TRBV29-1 and TRBJ2-1, with 8 bases fitting TRBD1. CDR1 and CDR2 (germline): SQVTM, ANQGSEA. V dropped 7 bases and J dropped 0; count of bases not matched to a gene: 11. The CDR3 contains 16 residues.

This clone was counted a single time. V and J are TRBV10-2 and TRBJ1-2; 8 nucleotides line up with TRBD1. This CDR3 spans 12 amino acids. V gave up 5 bases and J gave up 6 bases; unmatched junction bases: 2. Germline V gene sequence: CDR1 WSHSY, CDR2 SAAADI. The CDR3, as DNA: TGCGCCAGCAGTCAGGGGGCCCATGGCTACACCTTC. The encoded protein is CASSQGAHGYTF.

The J gene is TRBJ1-1, the V gene TRBV7-9; D not resolved. Germline V gene lookup returns CDR1 SEHNR and CDR2 FQNEAQ (reference sequence). The CDR3 consists of 13 residues. Trimming removed 1 base at V and 1 base at J, with 4 bases between. The DNA of the CDR3 is TGTGCCAGCAGCTTAGTCGGGAACACTGAAGCTTTCTTT. Amino acid sequence: CASSLVGNTEAFF.

J is TRBJ1-6 and V is TRBV5-1; 7 bases align to TRBD1. CDR1 is SGHRS and CDR2 is YFSETQ in the germline V gene. CDR3 size: 15 residues. V trimming: 3 bases; J trimming: 5 bases; junction bases outside the gene matches: 5. CDR3 residues: CASSWVGTDNSPLHF. The CDR3 nucleotides are TGCGCCAGCAGCTGGGTCGGGACAGATAATTCACCCCTCCACTTT.

The chain is built from TRBV3-1 (or the pseudogene TRBV3-2) and TRBJ1-4, with D unclear. The CDR3 contains 16 residues. Between the trimmed V and J ends, which lost 5 bases and 0 bases, there was a span of 13 bases. Germline-derived CDR1 and CDR2 are LGHDT and YNNKEL (reference sequence). The CDR3 DNA is TGTGCCAGCAGCGCTACGACTGTTGCAACTAATGAAAAACTGTTTTTT. Protein sequence: CASSATTVATNEKLFF.

The rearrangement uses TRBV30 and TRBJ1-2; no reliable D call. Per germline, CDR1 GTSNPN and CDR2 SVGIG (reference sequence). V was trimmed by 3 bases and J by 6 bases, leaving 11 bases between them. The CDR3 extends over 12 amino acids. This CDR3 is CAWSSEGHGYTF. In DNA, the CDR3 is TGTGCCTGGAGCTCAGAGGGCCATGGCTACACCTTC.

The chain has TRBV11-1 and TRBJ1-6, with 8 bases aligning to TRBD1. The V and J ends lost 5 bases and 5 bases, in that order; junction bases with no gene match: 2. The length of the CDR3 is 14 residues. From germline, CDR1 is SGHAT and CDR2 FQDESV (reference sequence). The CDR3 bases are TGTGCCAGCAGCCGGACAGGGAATAATTCACCCCTCCACTTT. Its protein is CASSRTGNNSPLHF.

This clone was seen once. The chain combines TRBV7-9 with TRBJ2-2, with 8 bases matching TRBD2. CDR3 length: 17 residues. Trimming removed 3 bases from V and 3 bases from J; junction bases left unmatched: 9. CDR1 is SEHNR, CDR2 FQNEAQ, per germline (reference sequence). CDR3 region: CASSLALAGPYTGELFF. The CDR3 DNA follows: TGTGCCAGCAGCTTGGCTCTAGCGGGCCCCTACACCGGGGAGCTGTTTTTT.

The V gene is TRBV5-6, the J gene TRBJ1-1, with D perhaps matching TRBD1 (6 bases). Germline CDR1 SGHDT, CDR2 YYEEEE. Trimming stripped 1 base from V and 0 bases from J, with 10 bases between. This CDR3 is 15 amino acids long. The CDR3 coding sequence is TGTGCCAGCAGCTTGAGGACAGCCATGAACACTGAAGCTTTCTTT. The encoded protein is CASSLRTAMNTEAFF.

The chain uses TRBV3-1 (or the pseudogene TRBV3-2) and TRBJ2-3; perhaps TRBD2 as D (5 bases). CDR1 and CDR2 (germline): LGHDT, YNNKEL (reference sequence). The CDR3 contains 11 residues. V lost 8 bases and J lost 6, with 9 bases in between. Here the CDR3 reads CASQSGDTQYF. The DNA of the CDR3 is TGTGCCAGCCAGTCGGGGGATACGCAGTATTTT.

The chain carries TRBV27 and TRBJ2-3; TRBD2 agrees at 13 bases. V trimming: 4 bases; J trimming: 8 bases; junction bases outside the gene matches: 12. Germline CDR1 reads MNHEY; CDR2 reads SMNVEV (reference sequence). There are 17 residues in the CDR3. CDR3 nucleotides: TGTGCCAGCAGTTACCTTTCCGGACTAGCGGGAGCTGGTACGCAGTATTTT. Its translation: CASSYLSGLAGAGTQYF.

V and J are TRBV28 and TRBJ2-3, with a possible D match to TRBD2 (7 bases). The CDR3 extends over 17 amino acids. CDR1 and CDR2 from the germline V gene are MDHEN and SYDVKM. V was pared by 4 bases and J by 1 base, with 18 bases between. The CDR3 loop is CASSSHLGGGGTDTQYF. The CDR3 DNA reads TGTGCCAGCAGTTCTCATCTAGGGGGAGGGGGCACAGATACGCAGTATTTT.

This chain joins TRBV28 and TRBJ1-4; the D gene is possibly TRBD1 (6 bases). Germline-derived CDR1 and CDR2 are MDHEN and SYDVKM. The CDR3 sequence is 15 residues long. Trimming took off 3 bases at V and 4 bases at J, with 12 bases between the two ends. The CDR3: CASSFYGQLNEKLFF. The CDR3 DNA reads as TGTGCCAGCAGTTTTTACGGACAGCTTAATGAAAAACTGTTTTTT. Full variable domain (outside the CDR3, taken from reference TRBV28 and TRBJ1-4): DVKVTQSSRYLVKRTGEKVFLECVQDMDHENMFWYRQDPGLGLRLIYFSYDVKMKEKGDIPEGYSVSREKKERFSLILESASTNQTSMYLCASSFYGQLNEKLFFGSGTQLSVL.

CDR3 residues: CASSLPFDGYTF. CDR3 sequence (DNA): TGTGCCAGCAGTTTACCATTTGATGGCTACACCTTC. This chain links TRBV28 with TRBJ1-2; no reliable D call. The CDR3 is made up of 12 amino acids. V lost 2 bases to trimming and J lost 6 bases, with 7 bases between them. Germline-derived CDR1 and CDR2 are MDHEN and SYDVKM.

This clone was seen a handful of times. The CDR3 reads CASSLWRDTEAFF. The CDR3 DNA follows: TGTGCCAGCAGCCTTTGGAGAGACACTGAAGCTTTCTTT. The V and J genes are TRBV11-3 and TRBJ1-1; D remains unclear. The CDR3 runs 13 residues. The V gene lost 5 bases and the J gene lost 3 bases, with 10 bases spanning the gap. Looked up from germline, CDR1 is SGHNT and CDR2 is YENEEA.

The chain has TRBV29-1 and TRBJ1-1; D may be TRBD1 (6 bases). The CDR3 is 12 residues long. The germline gives CDR1 SQVTM, CDR2 ANQGSEA. Trimming stripped 8 bases from V and 5 bases from J, with 15 bases between. CDR3 DNA: TGCAGCCATCAGGGGCCTCGTACTGAAGCTTTCTTT. It is translated as CSHQGPRTEAFF.

The chain is built from TRBV2 and TRBJ2-7, with TRBD2 matching over 12 bases. This CDR3 region has 14 residues. J was trimmed by 6 bases and V by 7 bases; bases with no gene match: 7. Germline V gives CDR1 SNHLY, CDR2 FYNNEI. The CDR3 sequence: CASNLAGGLAEQYF. CDR3 nucleotide sequence: TGTGCCAGCAACCTAGCGGGGGGGTTAGCCGAGCAGTACTTC.

The chain is built from TRBV28 and TRBJ2-5; D is possibly TRBD1 (6 bases). V was pared by 4 bases and J by 5 bases, with 14 bases between. The CDR3 contains 14 residues. The germline V gene has CDR1 MDHEN and CDR2 SYDVKM. CDR3 residues: CASSSKTGIETQYF. CDR3 nucleotides: TGTGCCAGCAGTTCCAAAACAGGGATCGAGACCCAGTACTTC.

The chain employs TRBV27 and TRBJ1-5; TRBD1 might be the D (6 bases). V shed 4 bases and J shed 0 bases, with 7 bases lying between them. Germline V CDR1 and CDR2: MNHEY, SMNVEV (reference sequence). The CDR3 totals 14 residues. The CDR3 loop reads CASSWTASNQPQHF. For the CDR3, the DNA is TGTGCCAGCAGTTGGACAGCTAGCAATCAGCCCCAGCATTTT.

This chain links TRBV27 with TRBJ2-2; D is possibly TRBD2 (5 bases). The V and J ends lost 6 bases and 6 bases respectively, with 5 bases between them. CDR1 is MNHEY and CDR2 is SMNVEV in the germline V gene (reference sequence). CDR3 length: 11 amino acids. CDR3 sequence: CASRGAGELFF. The CDR3 DNA follows: TGTGCCAGCAGGGGAGCCGGGGAGCTGTTTTTT.

The V call is TRBV28, the J call TRBJ1-1; no clear D. The germline V and J ends were trimmed by 6 bases and 1 base, with 6 bases remaining between them. This CDR3 contains 12 residues. CDR1 and CDR2 from the germline V gene are MDHEN and SYDVKM. CDR3 nucleotides: TGTGCCAGCAGAACAGCGAACACTGAAGCTTTCTTT. Protein: CASRTANTEAFF.